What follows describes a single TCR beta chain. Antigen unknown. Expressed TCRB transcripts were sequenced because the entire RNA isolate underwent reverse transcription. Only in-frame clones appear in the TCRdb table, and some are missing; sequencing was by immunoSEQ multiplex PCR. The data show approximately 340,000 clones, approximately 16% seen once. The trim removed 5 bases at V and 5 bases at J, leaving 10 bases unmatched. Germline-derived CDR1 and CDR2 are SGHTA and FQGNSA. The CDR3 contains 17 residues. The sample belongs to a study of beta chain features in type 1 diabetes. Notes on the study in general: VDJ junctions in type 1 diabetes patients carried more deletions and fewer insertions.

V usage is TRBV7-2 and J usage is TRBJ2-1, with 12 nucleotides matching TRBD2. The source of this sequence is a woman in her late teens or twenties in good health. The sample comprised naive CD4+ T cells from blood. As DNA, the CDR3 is TGTGCCAGCAGCAGCCGACTAGCGGGAGATGGCGACAATGAGCAGTTCTTC. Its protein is CASSSRLAGDGDNEQFF.